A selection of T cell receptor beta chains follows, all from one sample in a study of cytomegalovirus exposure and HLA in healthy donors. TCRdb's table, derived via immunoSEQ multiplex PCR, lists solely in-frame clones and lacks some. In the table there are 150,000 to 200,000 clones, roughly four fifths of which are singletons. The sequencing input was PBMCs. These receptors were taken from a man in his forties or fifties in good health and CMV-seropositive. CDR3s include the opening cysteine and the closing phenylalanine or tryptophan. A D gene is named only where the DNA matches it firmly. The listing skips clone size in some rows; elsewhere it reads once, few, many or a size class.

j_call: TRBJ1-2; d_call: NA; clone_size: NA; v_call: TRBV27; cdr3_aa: CASSLYRDRPYGYTF; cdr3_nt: TGTGCCAGCAGTTTATACCGAGACAGACCTTATGGCTACACCTTC
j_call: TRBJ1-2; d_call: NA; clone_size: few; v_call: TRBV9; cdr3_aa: CASSFSGHGYTF; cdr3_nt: TGTGCCAGCAGCTTCTCAGGGCATGGCTACACCTTC
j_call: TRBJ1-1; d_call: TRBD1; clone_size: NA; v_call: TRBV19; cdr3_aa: CASSIGQGETEAFF; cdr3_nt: TGTGCCAGTAGTATCGGGCAGGGGGAGACTGAAGCTTTCTTT
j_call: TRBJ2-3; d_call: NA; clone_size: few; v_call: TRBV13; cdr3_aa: CASRFRTSTDTQYF; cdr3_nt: TGTGCCAGCCGATTCAGGACTAGCACAGATACGCAGTATTTT
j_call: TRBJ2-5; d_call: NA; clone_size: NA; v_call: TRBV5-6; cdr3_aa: CASSLAGVTQYF; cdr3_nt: TGTGCCAGCAGCTTGGCAGGGGTGACCCAGTACTTC
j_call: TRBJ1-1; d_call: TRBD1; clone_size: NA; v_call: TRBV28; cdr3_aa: CASLLTGGRTEAFF; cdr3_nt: TGTGCCAGCTTACTTACAGGGGGACGCACTGAAGCTTTCTTT
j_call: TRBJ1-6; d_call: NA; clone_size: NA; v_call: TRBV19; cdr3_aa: CASGREPYNSPLHF; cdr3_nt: TGTGCCAGTGGCCGGGAACCCTATAATTCACCCCTCCACTTT
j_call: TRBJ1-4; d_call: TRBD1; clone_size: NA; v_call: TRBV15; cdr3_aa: CATSRGTGALNEKLFF; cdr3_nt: TGTGCCACCAGCAGAGGAACAGGGGCGCTTAATGAAAAACTGTTTTTT
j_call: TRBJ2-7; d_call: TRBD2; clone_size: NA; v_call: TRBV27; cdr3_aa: CASTREAYGYEQYF; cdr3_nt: TGTGCCAGCACCCGGGAGGCCTACGGTTACGAGCAGTACTTC
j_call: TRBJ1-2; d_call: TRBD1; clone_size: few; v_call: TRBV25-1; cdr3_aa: CASMAGGYGYTF; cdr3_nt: TGTGCCAGCATGGCAGGGGGCTATGGCTACACCTTC
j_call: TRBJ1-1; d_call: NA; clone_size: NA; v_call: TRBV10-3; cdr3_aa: CAITAALNTEAFF; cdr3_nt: TGTGCCATCACCGCGGCCCTGAACACTGAAGCTTTCTTT
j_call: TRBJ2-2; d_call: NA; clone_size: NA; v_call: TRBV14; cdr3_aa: CASSQVGAFTGELFF; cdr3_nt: TGTGCCAGCAGCCAAGTGGGGGCGTTCACCGGGGAGCTGTTTTTT
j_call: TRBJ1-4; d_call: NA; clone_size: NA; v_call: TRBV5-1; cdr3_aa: CASSQGNNEKLFF; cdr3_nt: TGCGCCAGCTCTCAGGGGAATAATGAAAAACTGTTTTTT
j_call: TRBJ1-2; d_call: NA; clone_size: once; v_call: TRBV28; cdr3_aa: CASRGGNYGYTF; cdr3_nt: TGTGCCAGCCGCGGTGGCAACTATGGCTACACCTTC
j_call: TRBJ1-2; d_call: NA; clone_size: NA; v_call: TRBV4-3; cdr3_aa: CASSQGTQGGYGYTF; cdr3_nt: TGCGCCAGCAGCCAGGGGACGCAGGGAGGCTATGGCTACACCTTC
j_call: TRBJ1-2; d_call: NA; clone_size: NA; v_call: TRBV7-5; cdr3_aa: CVRSSHRTEGSDNSYGYTF; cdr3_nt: TGTGTCAGAAGCTCTCACAGGACGGAGGGATCGGACAATTCTTATGGCTACACCTTC
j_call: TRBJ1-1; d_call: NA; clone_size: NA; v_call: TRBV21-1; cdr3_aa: CASSKEGTEAFF; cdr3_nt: TGTGCCAGCAGCAAAGAGGGGACTGAAGCTTTCTTT
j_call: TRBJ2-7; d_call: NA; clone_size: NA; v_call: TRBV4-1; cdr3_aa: CASSQDTGLGSYEQYF; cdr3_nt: TGCGCCAGCAGCCAAGATACCGGGTTAGGCTCCTACGAGCAGTACTTC
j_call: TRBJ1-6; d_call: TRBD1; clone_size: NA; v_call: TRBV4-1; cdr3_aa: CASSQFVGTGDGSPLHF; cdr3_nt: TGCGCCAGCAGCCAATTTGTAGGGACAGGGGATGGTTCACCCCTCCACTTT
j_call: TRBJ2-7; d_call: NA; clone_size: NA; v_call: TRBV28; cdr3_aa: CASSLRLPTYEQYF; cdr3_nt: TGTGCCAGCAGTCTTAGACTACCTACCTACGAGCAGTACTTC
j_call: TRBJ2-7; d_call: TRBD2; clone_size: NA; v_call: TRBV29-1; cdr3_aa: CSAILAGLAGEQYF; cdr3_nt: TGCAGCGCAATACTAGCGGGACTGGCCGGGGAGCAGTACTTC
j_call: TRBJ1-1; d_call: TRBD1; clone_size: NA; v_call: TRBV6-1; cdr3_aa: CASSEGWTGRTKNTEAFF; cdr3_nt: TGTGCCAGCAGTGAAGGCTGGACAGGGAGGACTAAGAACACTGAAGCTTTCTTT
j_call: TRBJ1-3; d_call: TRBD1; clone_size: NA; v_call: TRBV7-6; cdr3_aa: CASSLGTGDSGNTIYF; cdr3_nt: TGTGCCAGCAGCTTAGGGACAGGGGATTCTGGAAACACCATATATTTT
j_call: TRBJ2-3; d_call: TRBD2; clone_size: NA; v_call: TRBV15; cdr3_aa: CATSRGGGQSTDTQYF; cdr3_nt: TGTGCCACCAGCAGAGGCGGGGGTCAAAGCACAGATACGCAGTATTTT
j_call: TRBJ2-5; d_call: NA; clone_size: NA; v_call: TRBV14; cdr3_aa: CASSQEMSFQETQYF; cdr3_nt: TGTGCCAGCAGCCAAGAAATGAGTTTCCAAGAGACCCAGTACTTC
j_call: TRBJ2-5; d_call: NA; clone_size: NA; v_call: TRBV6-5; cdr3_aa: CASSFLAEETQYF; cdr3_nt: TGTGCCAGCAGTTTTTTGGCGGAAGAGACCCAGTACTTC
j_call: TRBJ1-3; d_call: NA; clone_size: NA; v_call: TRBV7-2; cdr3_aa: CASSLAYGSGNTIYF; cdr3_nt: TGTGCCAGCAGCTTAGCATACGGCTCTGGAAACACCATATATTTT
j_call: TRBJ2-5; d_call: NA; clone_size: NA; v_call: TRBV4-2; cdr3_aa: CASSQAGLAVYQETQYF; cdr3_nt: TGTGCCAGCAGCCAAGCGGGATTAGCGGTCTATCAAGAGACCCAGTACTTC
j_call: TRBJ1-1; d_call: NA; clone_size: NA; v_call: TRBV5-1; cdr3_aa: CASSLAAGYSTEAFF; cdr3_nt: TGCGCCAGCAGCTTGGCGGCAGGCTATAGCACTGAAGCTTTCTTT
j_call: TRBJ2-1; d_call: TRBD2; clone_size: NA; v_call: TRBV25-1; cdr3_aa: CASSDSILAGNEQFF; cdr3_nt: TGTGCCAGCAGTGATTCAATTCTAGCGGGAAATGAGCAGTTCTTC
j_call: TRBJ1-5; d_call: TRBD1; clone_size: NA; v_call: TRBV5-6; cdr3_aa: CASSLGAGTGDGQPQHF; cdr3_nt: TGTGCCAGCAGCTTGGGGGCCGGGACAGGGGACGGTCAGCCCCAGCATTTT
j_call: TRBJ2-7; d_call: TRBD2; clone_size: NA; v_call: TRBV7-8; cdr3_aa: CASRRGGYEQYF; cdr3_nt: TGTGCCAGCCGACGGGGGGGCTACGAGCAGTACTTC
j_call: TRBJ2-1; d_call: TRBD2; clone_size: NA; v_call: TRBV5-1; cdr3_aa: CASSLGLAGDNEQFF; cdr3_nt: TGCGCCAGCAGCCTAGGACTAGCGGGGGACAATGAGCAGTTCTTC
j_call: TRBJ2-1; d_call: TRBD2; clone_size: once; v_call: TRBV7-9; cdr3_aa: CASSQTSTEQFF; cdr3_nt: TGTGCCAGCAGCCAGACTAGCACGGAGCAGTTCTTC
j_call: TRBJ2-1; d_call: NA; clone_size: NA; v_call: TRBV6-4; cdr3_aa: CASSDSGSEYNEQFF; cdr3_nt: TGTGCCAGCAGTGACTCGGGTAGCGAGTACAATGAGCAGTTCTTC
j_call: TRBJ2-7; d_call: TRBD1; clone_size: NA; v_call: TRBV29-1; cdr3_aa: CSVDLGTGTYEQYF; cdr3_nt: TGCAGCGTAGACCTTGGGACAGGGACCTACGAGCAGTACTTC
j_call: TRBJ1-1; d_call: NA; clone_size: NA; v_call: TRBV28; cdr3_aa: CASSPSTGIMNTEAFF; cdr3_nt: TGTGCCAGCAGTCCCTCAACCGGGATAATGAACACTGAAGCTTTCTTT